This T cell receptor (beta chain) was captured by sequencing in a study of T cells expressing NK-cell markers. About this clonotype itself: Its antigen is unidentified.

UMIs were included in TCR beta cDNA generated by 5'RACE template switching. TCRdb reworked the 5' RACE reads into one entry per CDR3 protein, no DNA. This table lists some 280,000 distinct CDR3 sequences. This CDR3 contains 17 residues. From germline, CDR1 is SGHRS and CDR2 YFSETQ. Notes on the study in general: It was still unclear whether expanded NKG2C+ T cell clones were HCMV specific. Researchers report these clonotypes also headed the CD3+CD56-NKG2C+ fraction in several donors.

This receptor was identified in a man between 18 and 35 years old in good health. The genes are TRBV5-1 and TRBJ2-1; without DNA, the TCRdb call of TRBD2 cannot be checked. Specimen: blood T cells: a sorted CD56 or NKG2C T cell subset, CD4+ or CD8+ T cells, or bulk PBMC T cells (not recorded which). Here the CDR3 reads CASSLLAGDNFWNEQFF. The full variable domain, its missing parts supplied by reference TRBV5-1 and TRBJ2-1, is KAGVTQTPRYLIKTRGQQVTLSCSPISGHRSVSWYQQTPGQGLQFLFEYFSETQRNKGNFPGRFSGRQFSNSRSEMNVSTLELGDSALYLCASSLLAGDNFWNEQFFGPGTRLTVL.